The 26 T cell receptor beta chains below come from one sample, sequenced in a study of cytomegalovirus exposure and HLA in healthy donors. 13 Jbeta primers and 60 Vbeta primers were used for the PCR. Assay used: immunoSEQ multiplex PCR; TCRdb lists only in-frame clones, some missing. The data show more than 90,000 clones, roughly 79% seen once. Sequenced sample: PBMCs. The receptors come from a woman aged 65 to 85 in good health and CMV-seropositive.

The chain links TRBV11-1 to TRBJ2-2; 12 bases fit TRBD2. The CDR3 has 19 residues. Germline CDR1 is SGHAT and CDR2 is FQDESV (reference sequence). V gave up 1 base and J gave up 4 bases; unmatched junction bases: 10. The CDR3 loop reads CASSLEASGRAWATGELFF. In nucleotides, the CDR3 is TGTGCCAGCAGCTTAGAGGCTAGCGGGAGGGCTTGGGCCACCGGGGAGCTGTTTTTT.

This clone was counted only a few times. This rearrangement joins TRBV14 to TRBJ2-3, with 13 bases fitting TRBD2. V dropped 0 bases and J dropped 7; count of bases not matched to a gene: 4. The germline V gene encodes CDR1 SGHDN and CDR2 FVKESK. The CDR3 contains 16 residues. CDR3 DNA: TGTGCCAGCAGCCAAGAAGGGACTAGCGGGATTTATACGCAGTATTTT. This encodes CASSQEGTSGIYTQYF.

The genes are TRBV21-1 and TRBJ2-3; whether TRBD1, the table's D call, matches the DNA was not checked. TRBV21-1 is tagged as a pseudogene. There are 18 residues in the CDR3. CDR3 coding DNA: TGTGCCAGCAGCAACCGCCGGGACAGGGGACGGGATGCAGATACGCAGTATTTT. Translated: CASSNRRDRGRDADTQYF.

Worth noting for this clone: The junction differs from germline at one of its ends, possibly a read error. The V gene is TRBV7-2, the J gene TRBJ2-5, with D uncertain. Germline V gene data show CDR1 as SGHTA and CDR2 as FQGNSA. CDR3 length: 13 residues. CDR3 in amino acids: CASSLLYQEAQYF. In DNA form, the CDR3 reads TGTGCCAGCAGCTTACTGTACCAAGAGGCCCAGTACTTC. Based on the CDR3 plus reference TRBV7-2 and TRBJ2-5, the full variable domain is GAGVSQSPSNKVTEKGKDVELRCDPISGHTALYWYRQSLGQGLEFLIYFQGNSAPDKSGLPSDRFSAERTGGSVSTLTIQRTQQEDSAVYLCASSLLYQEAQYFGPGTRLLVL.

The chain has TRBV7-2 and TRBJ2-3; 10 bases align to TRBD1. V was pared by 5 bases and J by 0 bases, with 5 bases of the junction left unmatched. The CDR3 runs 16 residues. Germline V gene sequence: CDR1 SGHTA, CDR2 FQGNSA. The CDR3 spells CASSPRTGGSTDTQYF. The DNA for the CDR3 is TGTGCCAGCAGCCCTAGGACAGGGGGAAGCACAGATACGCAGTATTTT.

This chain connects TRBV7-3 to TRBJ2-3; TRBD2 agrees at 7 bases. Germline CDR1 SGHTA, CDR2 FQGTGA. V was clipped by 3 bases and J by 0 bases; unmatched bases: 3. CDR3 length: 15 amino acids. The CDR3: CASSFSGISTDTQYF. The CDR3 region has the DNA TGTGCCAGCAGCTTCAGCGGGATTAGCACAGATACGCAGTATTTT.

The CDR3 spells CASSWDRGRNEQFF. The CDR3 coding sequence is TGTGCCAGCAGCTGGGACAGGGGGAGAAATGAGCAGTTCTTC. This rearrangement joins TRBV28 to TRBJ2-1, with 11 bases fitting TRBD1. The germline V gene has CDR1 MDHEN and CDR2 SYDVKM. The CDR3 extends over 14 amino acids. V dropped 6 bases and J dropped 7; count of bases not matched to a gene: 5.

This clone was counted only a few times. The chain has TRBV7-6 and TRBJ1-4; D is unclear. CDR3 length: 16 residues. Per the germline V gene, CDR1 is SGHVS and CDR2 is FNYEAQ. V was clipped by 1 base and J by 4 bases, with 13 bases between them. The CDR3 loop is CASSLGMEGVNEKLFF. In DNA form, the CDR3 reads TGTGCCAGCAGCTTAGGGATGGAGGGTGTTAATGAAAAACTGTTTTTT.

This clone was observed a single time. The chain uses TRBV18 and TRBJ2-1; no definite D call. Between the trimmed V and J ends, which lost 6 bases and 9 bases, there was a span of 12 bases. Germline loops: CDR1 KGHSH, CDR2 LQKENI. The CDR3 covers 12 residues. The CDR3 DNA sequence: TGTGCCAGCTCTCCAGTCCGAGGTGAGCAGTTCTTC. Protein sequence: CASSPVRGEQFF.

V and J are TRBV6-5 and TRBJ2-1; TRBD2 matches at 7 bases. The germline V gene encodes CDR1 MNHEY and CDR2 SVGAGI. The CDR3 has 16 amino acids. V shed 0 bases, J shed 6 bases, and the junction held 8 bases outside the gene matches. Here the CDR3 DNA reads TGTGCCAGCAGTTACTCGAGCGGGAAAAGGGGCAATGAGCAGTTCTTC. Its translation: CASSYSSGKRGNEQFF.

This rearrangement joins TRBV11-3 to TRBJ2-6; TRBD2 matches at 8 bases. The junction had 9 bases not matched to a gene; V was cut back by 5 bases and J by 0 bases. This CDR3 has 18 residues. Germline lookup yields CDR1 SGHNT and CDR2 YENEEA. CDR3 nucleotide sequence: TGTGCCAGCAGCCCCGGGGGGGCGAAAAGCTCTGGGGCCAACGTCCTGACTTTC. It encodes CASSPGGAKSSGANVLTF.

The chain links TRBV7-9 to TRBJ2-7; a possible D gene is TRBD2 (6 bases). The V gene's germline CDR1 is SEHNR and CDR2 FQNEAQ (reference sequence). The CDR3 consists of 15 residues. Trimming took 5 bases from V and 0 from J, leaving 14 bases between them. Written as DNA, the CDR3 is TGTGCCAGCAGCCCCCTGGGGGGAAGCTCCTACGAGCAGTACTTC. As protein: CASSPLGGSSYEQYF.

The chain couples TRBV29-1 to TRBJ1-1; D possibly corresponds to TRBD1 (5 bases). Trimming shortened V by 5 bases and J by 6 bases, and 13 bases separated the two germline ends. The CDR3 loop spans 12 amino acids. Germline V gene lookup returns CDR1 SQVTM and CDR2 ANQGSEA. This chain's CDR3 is CSVQASGAEAFF. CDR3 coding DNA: TGCAGCGTTCAGGCGTCGGGGGCTGAAGCTTTCTTT.

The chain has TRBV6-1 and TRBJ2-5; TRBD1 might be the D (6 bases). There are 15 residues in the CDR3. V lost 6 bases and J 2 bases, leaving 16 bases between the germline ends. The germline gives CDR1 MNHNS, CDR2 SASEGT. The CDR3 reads CASRGWDKTQETQYF. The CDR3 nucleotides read TGTGCCAGCAGGGGCTGGGACAAGACTCAAGAGACCCAGTACTTC.

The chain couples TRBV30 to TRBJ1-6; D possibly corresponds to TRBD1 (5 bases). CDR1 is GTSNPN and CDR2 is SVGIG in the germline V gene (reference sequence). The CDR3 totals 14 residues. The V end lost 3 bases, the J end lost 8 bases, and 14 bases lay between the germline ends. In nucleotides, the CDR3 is TGTGCCTGGAGACCTGGCTGGGACTATTCACCCCTCCACTTT. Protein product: CAWRPGWDYSPLHF.

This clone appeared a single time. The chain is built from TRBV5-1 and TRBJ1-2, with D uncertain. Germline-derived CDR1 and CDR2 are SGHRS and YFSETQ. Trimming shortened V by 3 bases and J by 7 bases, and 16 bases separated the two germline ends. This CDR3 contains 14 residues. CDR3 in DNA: TGCGCCAGCAGCTCTTCACTGGGTCCGGGTGGCTACACCTTC. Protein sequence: CASSSSLGPGGYTF.

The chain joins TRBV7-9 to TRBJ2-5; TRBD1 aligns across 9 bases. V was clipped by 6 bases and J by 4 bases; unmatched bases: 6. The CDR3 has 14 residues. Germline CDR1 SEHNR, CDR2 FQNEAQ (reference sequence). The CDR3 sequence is CASRSTGQGETQYF. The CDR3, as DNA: TGTGCCAGCAGGTCAACGGGACAGGGAGAGACCCAGTACTTC. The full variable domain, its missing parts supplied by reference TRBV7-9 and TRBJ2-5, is DTGVSQNPRHKITKRGQNVTFRCDPISEHNRLYWYRQTLGQGPEFLTYFQNEAQLEKSRLLSDRFSAERPKGSFSTLEIQRTEQGDSAMYLCASRSTGQGETQYFGPGTRLLVL.

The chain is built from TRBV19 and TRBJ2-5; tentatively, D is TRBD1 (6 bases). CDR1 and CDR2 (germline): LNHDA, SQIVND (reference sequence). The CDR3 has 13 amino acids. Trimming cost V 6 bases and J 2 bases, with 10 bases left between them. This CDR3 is CASSVGQQETQYF. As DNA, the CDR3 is TGTGCCAGTAGCGTCGGACAGCAAGAGACCCAGTACTTC.

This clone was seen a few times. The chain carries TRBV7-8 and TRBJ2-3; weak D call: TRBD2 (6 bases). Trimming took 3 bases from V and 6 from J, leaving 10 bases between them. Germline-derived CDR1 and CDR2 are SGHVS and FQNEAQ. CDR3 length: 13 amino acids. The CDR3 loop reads CASSLGGTDTQYF. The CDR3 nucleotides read TGTGCCAGCAGCTTGGGAGGAACGGATACGCAGTATTTT.

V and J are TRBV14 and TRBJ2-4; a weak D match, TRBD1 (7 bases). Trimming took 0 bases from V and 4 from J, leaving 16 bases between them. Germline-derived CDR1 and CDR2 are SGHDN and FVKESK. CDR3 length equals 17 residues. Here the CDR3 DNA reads TGTGCCAGCAGCCAAGATGGTAGCAGGGGGGATAAAAACATTCAGTACTTC. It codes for CASSQDGSRGDKNIQYF.

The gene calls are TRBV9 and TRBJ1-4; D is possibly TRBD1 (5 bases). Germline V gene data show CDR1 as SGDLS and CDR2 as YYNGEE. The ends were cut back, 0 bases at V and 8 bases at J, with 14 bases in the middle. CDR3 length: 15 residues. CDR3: CASSVAQGRGEKLFF. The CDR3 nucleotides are TGTGCCAGCAGCGTAGCGCAGGGTAGGGGCGAAAAACTGTTTTTT.

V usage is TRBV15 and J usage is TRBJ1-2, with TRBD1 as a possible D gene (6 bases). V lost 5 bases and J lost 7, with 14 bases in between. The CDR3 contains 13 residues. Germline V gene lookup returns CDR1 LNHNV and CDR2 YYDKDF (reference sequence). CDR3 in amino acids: CATSARTASGYTF. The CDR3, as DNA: TGTGCCACCAGCGCTCGGACAGCGAGTGGCTACACCTTC.

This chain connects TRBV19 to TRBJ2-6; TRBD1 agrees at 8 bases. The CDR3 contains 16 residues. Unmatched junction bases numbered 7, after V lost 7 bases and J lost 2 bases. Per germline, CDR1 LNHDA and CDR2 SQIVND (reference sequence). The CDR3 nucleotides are TGTGCCAGTACGTCGACAGGGGCGGCTGGGGCCAACGTCCTGACTTTC. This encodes CASTSTGAAGANVLTF.

The CDR3 nucleotides read TGTGCCAGCAGCAAAACGTCGAGGGACACTGAAGCTTTCTTT. Its protein is CASSKTSRDTEAFF. V gene TRBV21-1 combines with J gene TRBJ1-1. TRBV21-1 corresponds to a pseudogene. There are 14 residues in the CDR3.

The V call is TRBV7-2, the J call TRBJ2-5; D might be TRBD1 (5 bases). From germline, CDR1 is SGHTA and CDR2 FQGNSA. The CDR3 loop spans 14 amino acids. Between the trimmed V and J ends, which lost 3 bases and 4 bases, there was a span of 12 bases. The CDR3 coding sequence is TGTGCCAGCAGCTTCAGGGAACTGGGAGAGACCCAGTACTTC. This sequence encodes CASSFRELGETQYF.

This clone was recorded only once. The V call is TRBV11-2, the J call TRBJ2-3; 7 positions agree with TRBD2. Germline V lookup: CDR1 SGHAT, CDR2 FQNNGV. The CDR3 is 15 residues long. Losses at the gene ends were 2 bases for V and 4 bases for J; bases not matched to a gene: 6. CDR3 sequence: CASSLQAGEADTQYF. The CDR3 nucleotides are TGTGCCAGCAGCTTACAGGCGGGAGAGGCAGATACGCAGTATTTT.